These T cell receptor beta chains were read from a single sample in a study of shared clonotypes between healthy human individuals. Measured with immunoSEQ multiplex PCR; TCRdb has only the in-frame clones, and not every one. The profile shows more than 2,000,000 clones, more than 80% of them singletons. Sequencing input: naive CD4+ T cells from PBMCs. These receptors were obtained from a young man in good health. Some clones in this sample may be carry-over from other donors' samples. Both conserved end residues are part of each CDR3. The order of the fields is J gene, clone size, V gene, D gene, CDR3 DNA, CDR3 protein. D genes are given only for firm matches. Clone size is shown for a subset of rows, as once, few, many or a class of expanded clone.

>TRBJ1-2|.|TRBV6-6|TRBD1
TGTGCCAGCAGTGCCGGACAGGGGATAAACTATGGCTACACCTTC
CASSAGQGINYGYTF
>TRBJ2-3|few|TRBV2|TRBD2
TGTGCCAGCAGTACGACTAGCGGGAGCACAGATACGCAGTATTTT
CASSTTSGSTDTQYF
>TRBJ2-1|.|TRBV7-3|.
TGTGCCAGCAGCTTAAGTCTGGCAATGGGATCCAATGAGCAGTTCTTC
CASSLSLAMGSNEQFF
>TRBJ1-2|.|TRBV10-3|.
TGTGCCAGCAGTTACTCGAGGGGCGACTATGGCTACACCTTC
CASSYSRGDYGYTF
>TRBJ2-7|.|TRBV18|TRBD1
TGTGCCAGCTCACCCCGGGACAGGGAGGACGAGCAGTACTTC
CASSPRDREDEQYF
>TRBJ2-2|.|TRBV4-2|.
TGTGCCAGCAGCCAAGCACGGGGGGAGCTGTTTTTT
CASSQARGELFF
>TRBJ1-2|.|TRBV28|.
TGTGCCAGCAGGCTTACAGGGAACTATGGCTACACCTTC
CASRLTGNYGYTF
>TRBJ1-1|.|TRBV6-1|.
TGTGCCAGCAGTGAATCCGGGGTGATGAACACTGAAGCTTTCTTT
CASSESGVMNTEAFF
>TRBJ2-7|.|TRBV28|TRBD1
TGTGCCAGCAAAGGGGACAGGGGGCTATACGAGCAGTACTTC
CASKGDRGLYEQYF
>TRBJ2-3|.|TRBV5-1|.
TGCGCCAGCACCTATCTGGCCCCCCGAGGCACAGATACGCAGTATTTT
CASTYLAPRGTDTQYF
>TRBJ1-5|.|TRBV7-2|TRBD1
TGTGCCAGCAGCTTAGGACAGGGGGGGAGGCCCCAGCATTTT
CASSLGQGGRPQHF
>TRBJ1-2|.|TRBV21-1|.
TGTGCCAGCAGCCGACCAGAGGCACGCTCGCCCGACTATGGCTACACCTTC
CASSRPEARSPDYGYTF
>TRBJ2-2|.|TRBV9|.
TGTGCCAGCAGCGTAGGAACTCGCGGGAAGAACACCGGGGAGCTGTTTTTT
CASSVGTRGKNTGELFF
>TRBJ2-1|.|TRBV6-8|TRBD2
TGTGCCAGCAGCCAACCGGGAGGATCCTACAATGAGCAGTTCTTC
CASSQPGGSYNEQFF
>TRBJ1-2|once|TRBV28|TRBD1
TGTGCCAGCAGGGGAACCATCCTGAGACAGGGTTGGAACTATGGCTACACCTTC
CASRGTILRQGWNYGYTF
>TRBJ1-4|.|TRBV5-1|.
TGCGCCAGCAGCTTGTTCGAAGGGGCGGATGAAAAACTGTTTTTT
CASSLFEGADEKLFF